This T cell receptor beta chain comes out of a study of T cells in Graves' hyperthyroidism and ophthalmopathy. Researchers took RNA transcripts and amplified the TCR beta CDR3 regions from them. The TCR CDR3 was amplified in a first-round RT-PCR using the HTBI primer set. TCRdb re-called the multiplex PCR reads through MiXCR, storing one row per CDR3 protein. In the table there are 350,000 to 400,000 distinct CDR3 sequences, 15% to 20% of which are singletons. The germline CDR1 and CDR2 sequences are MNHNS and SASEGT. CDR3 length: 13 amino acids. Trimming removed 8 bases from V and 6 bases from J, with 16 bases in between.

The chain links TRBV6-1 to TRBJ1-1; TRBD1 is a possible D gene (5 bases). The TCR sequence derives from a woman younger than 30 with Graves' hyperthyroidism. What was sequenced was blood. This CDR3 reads CASGEGLAAEAFF. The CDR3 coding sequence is TGTGCCAGCGGCGAGGGGCTCGCCGCTGAAGCTTTCTTT.